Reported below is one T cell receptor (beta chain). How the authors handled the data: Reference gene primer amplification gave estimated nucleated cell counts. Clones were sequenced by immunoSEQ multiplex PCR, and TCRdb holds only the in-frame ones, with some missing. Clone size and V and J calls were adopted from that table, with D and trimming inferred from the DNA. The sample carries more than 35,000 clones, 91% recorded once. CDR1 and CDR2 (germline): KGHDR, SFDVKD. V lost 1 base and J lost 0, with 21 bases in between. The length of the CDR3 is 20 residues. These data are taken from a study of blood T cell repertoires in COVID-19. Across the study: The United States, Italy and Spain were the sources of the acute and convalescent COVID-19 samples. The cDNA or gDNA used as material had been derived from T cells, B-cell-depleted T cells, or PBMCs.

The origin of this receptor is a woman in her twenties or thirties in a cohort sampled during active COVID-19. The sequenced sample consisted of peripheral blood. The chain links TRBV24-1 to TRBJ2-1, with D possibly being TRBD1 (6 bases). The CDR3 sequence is CATSDLPRSGAASSYNEQFF. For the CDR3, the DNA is TGTGCCACCAGTGATTTACCCCGGTCAGGGGCGGCCAGCTCCTACAATGAGCAGTTCTTC.